This T cell receptor (beta chain) was found in a study of post-analysis software for immune sequencing data. Across the study: The patients showed relapsing-remitting, secondary progressive and progressive-relapsing multiple sclerosis courses. Overall study results and limits: Compared with controls, patients showed significantly lower normalized Chao1 diversity. TRBV segments more frequent in patients than in controls numbered five and included TRBV5-6, TRBV5-1 and TRBV20-1.

This clonotype came up many times. Its antigen remains unidentified. cDNA libraries for TCR beta contained unique molecular identifiers. TCRdb processed the PCR reads anew with MiXCR; each CDR3 protein has one entry. Of approximately 630,000 distinct CDR3 sequences listed, more than 50% were seen once; the top ten hold about 10%. Germline CDR1 reads MGHRA; CDR2 reads YSYEKL. The V and J ends lost 1 base and 3 bases, in that order; junction bases with no gene match: 5. This CDR3 is 15 amino acids long. The sequenced material came from blood. V and J are TRBV4-1 and TRBJ2-7, with 8 bases identical to TRBD2. This receptor was taken from a girl aged 2-10 years with multiple sclerosis. The CDR3 DNA reads as TGCGCCAGCAGCCAAGTCCCGGGGGGGGTCTACGAGCAGTACTTC. It specifies CASSQVPGGVYEQYF.